These 17 T cell receptor beta chains were sequenced from one sample in a study of type 1 regulatory T cells. Via MiXCR, TCRdb re-called the reads, giving one row per CDR3 protein. The sample lists around 88,000 distinct CDR3 sequences; 31% were seen once. Source material: CD4+ T cells, either the whole sample or a sorted fraction (not recorded which). The receptor source for this set is a human donor in good health.

This clonotype was recorded a few times. The chain joins TRBV24-1 to TRBJ2-5, with D perhaps TRBD1 (5 bases). Germline values: CDR1 KGHDR, CDR2 SFDVKD. The V end lost 2 bases, the J end lost 3 bases, and 15 bases lay between the germline ends. The CDR3 is 16 residues long. CDR3 in DNA: TGTGCCACCAGTGATTCCCGGGTTTTCAGGGAAGAGACCCAGTACTTC. Amino acid sequence: CATSDSRVFREETQYF.

The chain couples TRBV18 to TRBJ2-3; TRBD1 matches 7 bases. This CDR3 has 16 residues. V was pared by 3 bases and J by 1 base, with 7 bases of the junction left unmatched. The germline CDR1 and CDR2 sequences are KGHSH and LQKENI. The CDR3 sequence: CASSPTSGGGTDTQYF. The CDR3 nucleotides are TGTGCCAGCTCACCCACCTCAGGGGGAGGCACAGATACGCAGTATTTT.

The gene calls are TRBV5-5 and TRBJ2-5, with TRBD2 matching over 10 bases. V shed 4 bases, J shed 2 bases, and the junction held 5 bases outside the gene matches. CDR1 and CDR2 (germline): SGHKS, YYEKEE (reference sequence). This CDR3 is built from 15 residues. The DNA of the CDR3 is TGTGCCAGCAGCCGGACTAGCGGCCCGCAAGAGACCCAGTACTTC. Translated, it gives CASSRTSGPQETQYF. The complete variable domain, with remaining parts taken from reference TRBV5-5 and TRBJ2-5, reads DAGVTQSPTHLIKTRGQQVTLRCSPISGHKSVSWYQQVLGQGPQFIFQYYEKEERGRGNFPDRFSARQFPNYSSELNVNALLLGDSALYLCASSRTSGPQETQYFGPGTRLLVL.

This clonotype was seen many times. The chain carries TRBV18 and TRBJ2-1; 16 bases align to TRBD2. Germline assignment: CDR1 KGHSH and CDR2 LQKENI. This CDR3 comprises 20 residues. With 3 bases clipped from V and 0 bases from J, the junction kept 8 bases outside the gene matches. The CDR3, as DNA: TGTGCCAGCTCACCGGGACTAGCGGGAGGGCCGGGAAGCTCCTACAATGAGCAGTTCTTC. Its protein product is CASSPGLAGGPGSSYNEQFF.

This chain links TRBV24-1 with TRBJ2-2, with 11 nucleotides matching TRBD2. Germline V gives CDR1 KGHDR, CDR2 SFDVKD. V dropped 3 bases and J dropped 1; count of bases not matched to a gene: 3. The CDR3 length is 17 residues. The CDR3 sequence is CATSDPGTSGNTGELFF. Here the CDR3 DNA reads TGTGCCACCAGTGATCCCGGGACTAGCGGGAACACCGGGGAGCTGTTTTTT.

This clonotype was counted a few times. The chain links TRBV13 to TRBJ2-7; D gene uncertain. Germline CDR1 PRHDT, CDR2 FYEKMQ (reference sequence). Trimming took off 0 bases at V and 5 bases at J, with 8 bases between the two ends. CDR3 length: 13 amino acids. This CDR3 is CASSLGLRDEQYF. CDR3 DNA sequence: TGTGCCAGCAGCTTAGGACTCAGAGACGAGCAGTACTTC.

This sequence joins TRBV9 and TRBJ1-5; possibly TRBD1 for D (5 bases). The CDR3 spans 13 residues. Trimming removed 4 bases at V and 4 bases at J, with 9 bases between. Germline CDR1 and CDR2: SGDLS and YYNGEE. The CDR3 region has the DNA TGTGCCAGCAGCTCCGACAGAAATCAGCCCCAGCATTTT. Its translation is CASSSDRNQPQHF.

This clonotype occurred a few times. The V call is TRBV19, the J call TRBJ2-2; D gene uncertain. The V and J ends lost 10 bases and 0 bases respectively, with 15 bases between them. The CDR3 consists of 15 residues. Germline CDR1 reads LNHDA; CDR2 reads SQIVND (reference sequence). In DNA, the CDR3 is TGTGCCACCTGCGGAGAGTCCGCGAACACCGGGGAGCTGTTTTTT. Residues: CATCGESANTGELFF. Looking up the rest from reference TRBV19 and TRBJ2-2 gives the full variable domain: DGGITQSPKYLFRKEGQNVTLSCEQNLNHDAMYWYRQDPGQGLRLIYYSQIVNDFQKGDIAEGYSVSREKKESFPLTVTSAQKNPTAFYLCATCGESANTGELFFGEGSRLTVL.

The chain has TRBV19 and TRBJ2-1; D perhaps matches TRBD1 (5 bases). Germline CDR1 is LNHDA and CDR2 is SQIVND (reference sequence). Trimming cost V 7 bases and J 7 bases, with 14 bases left between them. This CDR3 region has 13 residues. The CDR3 reads CASTTSQGNEQFF. In DNA form, the CDR3 reads TGTGCCAGTACCACCTCTCAGGGAAATGAGCAGTTCTTC.

The V gene is TRBV24-1, the J gene TRBJ2-1; TRBD1 aligns across 8 bases. Germline V CDR1 and CDR2: KGHDR, SFDVKD. This CDR3 contains 16 residues. The junction had 13 bases not matched to a gene; V was cut back by 3 bases and J by 10 bases. The CDR3 reads CATSDPRTGSGKEQFF. In nucleotides, the CDR3 is TGTGCCACCAGTGATCCGAGGACAGGGTCAGGCAAAGAGCAGTTCTTC.

This chain links TRBV7-8 with TRBJ1-2; D unclear. The V end lost 5 bases, the J end lost 1 base, and 5 bases lay between the germline ends. The V gene's germline CDR1 is SGHVS and CDR2 FQNEAQ. CDR3 size: 12 residues. CDR3 loop: CASSHRNYGYTF. The CDR3 DNA sequence: TGTGCCAGCAGCCATCGTAACTATGGCTACACCTTC.

In its sample, this clonotype was seen a few times. This sequence joins TRBV3-1 and TRBJ2-5, with 12 positions matching TRBD1. This CDR3 region has 18 residues. From germline, CDR1 is LGHDT and CDR2 YNNKEL (reference sequence). The V and J ends lost 0 bases and 5 bases, in that order; junction bases with no gene match: 10. The chain's CDR3 is CASSQDPRGQGAAETQYF. The CDR3 nucleotides read TGTGCCAGCAGCCAAGATCCTAGGGGACAGGGGGCAGCGGAGACCCAGTACTTC.

The chain has TRBV12-3 or TRBV12-4 and TRBJ1-5; D gene unclear. V shed 2 bases and J shed 6 bases, with 5 bases lying between them. The CDR3 totals 12 residues. The CDR3 sequence: CASSLMGQPQHF. The CDR3 bases are TGTGCCAGCAGTTTAATGGGTCAGCCCCAGCATTTT.

The V gene is TRBV19, the J gene TRBJ1-1; TRBD1 matches at 7 bases. The CDR3 totals 14 residues. V trimming: 6 bases; J trimming: 4 bases; junction bases outside the gene matches: 8. In germline, CDR1 is LNHDA, CDR2 SQIVND (reference sequence). This CDR3 is CASRDREFGTEAFF. The DNA of the CDR3 is TGTGCCAGTAGAGACAGGGAGTTTGGCACTGAAGCTTTCTTT.

This clonotype was seen only a few times. V and J are TRBV25-1 and TRBJ2-7; tentative D call: TRBD2 (5 bases). V lost 1 base and J lost 3, with 19 bases in between. CDR1 and CDR2 (germline): MGHDK, SYGVNS. CDR3 size: 17 residues. CDR3 sequence reads: CASSEFGGSIGLYEQYF. Written as DNA, the CDR3 is TGTGCCAGCAGTGAATTTGGAGGATCGATCGGACTCTACGAGCAGTACTTC.

This clonotype was seen a handful of times. The rearrangement joins TRBV4-1 to TRBJ2-5; perhaps TRBD1 as D (6 bases). The V gene lost 5 bases and the J gene lost 4 bases, with 14 bases spanning the gap. Germline V CDR1 and CDR2: MGHRA, YSYEKL. The CDR3 spans 14 residues. The CDR3 loop is CASSSQGRGETQYF. The CDR3 DNA sequence: TGCGCCAGCAGCTCCCAAGGCAGGGGAGAGACCCAGTACTTC.

This clonotype was detected a few times. The chain recombines TRBV24-1 with TRBJ2-7; 7 nucleotides align to TRBD2. Germline V CDR1 and CDR2: KGHDR, SFDVKD. This CDR3 comprises 14 residues. Losses at the gene ends were 3 bases for V and 5 bases for J; bases not matched to a gene: 6. The CDR3 sequence: CATSDPSGKDEQYF. The DNA of the CDR3 is TGTGCCACCAGTGATCCCAGCGGGAAAGACGAGCAGTACTTC.